Following are 8 T cell receptor beta chains from one sample sequenced in a study of cytotoxic CD8 clonotypes in ibrutinib-treated CLL. The data were produced by immunoSEQ multiplex PCR, yet TCRdb's version contains in-frame clones alone and is incomplete. The table has 40,000 or so clones, roughly 72% seen once. The specimen comprised PBMCs, sampled at disease progression, from a patient treated with ibrutinib. The receptor source for this set is a human donor with chronic lymphocytic leukemia.

The rearrangement uses TRBV19 and TRBJ2-2; no clear D gene. The CDR3 contains 14 residues. V shed 0 bases and J shed 2 bases, with 4 bases lying between them. Germline V CDR1 and CDR2: LNHDA, SQIVND (reference sequence). CDR3 residues: CASSIEANTGELFF. CDR3 coding DNA: TGTGCCAGTAGTATAGAGGCAAACACCGGGGAGCTGTTTTTT.

The rearrangement links TRBV6-5 to TRBJ2-7; no clear D gene. Germline loops: CDR1 MNHEY, CDR2 SVGAGI. The V end was cut by 8 bases, the J end by 3 bases, with 11 bases between. This CDR3 has 12 amino acids. The CDR3: CASGQEDYEQYF. CDR3 nucleotide sequence: TGTGCCAGCGGTCAAGAGGACTACGAGCAGTACTTC.

The chain employs TRBV7-9 and TRBJ2-7; 12 bases match TRBD2. This CDR3 is 15 amino acids long. Germline CDR1 is SEHNR and CDR2 is FQNEAQ (reference sequence). V was clipped by 3 bases and J by 4 bases; unmatched bases: 4. The CDR3 region has the DNA TGTGCCAGCAGCTTGCTAGCGGGGGGGATGTACGAGCAGTACTTC. This sequence encodes CASSLLAGGMYEQYF.

The J gene is TRBJ2-7, the V gene TRBV2; TRBD2 is a possible D gene (5 bases). The germline V and J ends were trimmed by 5 bases and 0 bases, with 5 bases remaining between them. The germline CDR1 and CDR2 sequences are SNHLY and FYNNEI. The CDR3 loop spans 12 amino acids. CDR3 amino acids: CASSRGSYEQYF. DNA of the CDR3: TGTGCCAGCAGTCGGGGCTCCTACGAGCAGTACTTC.

V gene TRBV5-1 combines with J gene TRBJ2-7; no clear D. CDR3 length equals 14 residues. V lost 0 bases and J lost 2, with 9 bases in between. In germline, CDR1 is SGHRS, CDR2 YFSETQ. As DNA, the CDR3 is TGCGCCAGCAGCTTGGAGGGTCCAGCCTACGAGCAGTACTTC. This sequence encodes CASSLEGPAYEQYF. The full variable domain, with the rest looked up from reference TRBV5-1 and TRBJ2-7, is KAGVTQTPRYLIKTRGQQVTLSCSPISGHRSVSWYQQTPGQGLQFLFEYFSETQRNKGNFPGRFSGRQFSNSRSEMNVSTLELGDSALYLCASSLEGPAYEQYFGPGTRLTVT.

The chain combines TRBV4-1 with TRBJ2-7; TRBD1 might be the D (6 bases). CDR1 MGHRA and CDR2 YSYEKL come from the germline V gene. This CDR3 spans 14 amino acids. V was trimmed by 3 bases and J by 2 bases, leaving 11 bases between them. This CDR3 is CASSHSDRPYEQYF. The CDR3 DNA reads as TGCGCCAGCAGCCACTCCGACAGGCCCTACGAGCAGTACTTC.

The chain is built from TRBV28 and TRBJ1-6; weak D call: TRBD1 (5 bases). Trimming took 4 bases from V and 7 from J, leaving 20 bases between them. Germline-derived CDR1 and CDR2 are MDHEN and SYDVKM. The length of the CDR3 is 17 residues. This CDR3 is CASSSPGFDSANSPLHF. The CDR3 DNA follows: TGTGCCAGCAGTTCCCCAGGTTTCGACAGTGCCAATTCACCCCTCCACTTT. Using reference TRBV28 and TRBJ1-6 for the parts outside the CDR3, the full variable domain is DVKVTQSSRYLVKRTGEKVFLECVQDMDHENMFWYRQDPGLGLRLIYFSYDVKMKEKGDIPEGYSVSREKKERFSLILESASTNQTSMYLCASSSPGFDSANSPLHFGNGTRLTVT.

CDR3 DNA: TGCGCCAGCAGTGAGGAGGGGAGGCCGGTCACTGAAGCTTTCTTT. This sequence encodes CASSEEGRPVTEAFF. V usage is TRBV10-1 and J usage is TRBJ1-1, with D perhaps matching TRBD1 (5 bases). Germline V gives CDR1 WNHNN, CDR2 SYGVQD (reference sequence). Trimming left V 2 bases short and J 4 bases short, with 14 bases between. The CDR3 is 15 amino acids.